The 8 T cell receptor beta chains given below trace back to one sample, sequenced in a study of blood T cell repertoires in COVID-19 (dated by TCRdb to 2020 to 2022). The method was the immunoSEQ multiplex PCR assay. Imported from immuneACCESS, the table was reduced by TCRdb to in-frame sequences with V and J called. These copies leave out some clones; in studies compared against another copy, an unresolved V gene accounts for under half, and the cause of the remainder is not known. The sample data list approximately 150,000 clones, and roughly nine tenths of these were observed just once. The top ten constitute approximately 2.8% of the sample. The sequenced sample was peripheral blood. The receptors come from a woman aged 55 to 70 with active COVID-19.

V gene TRBV5-1 combines with J gene TRBJ1-5; maybe TRBD1 (6 bases). There are 14 residues in the CDR3. Germline lookup yields CDR1 SGHRS and CDR2 YFSETQ. Trimming pared 4 bases from V and 4 bases from J, leaving 12 bases between. As DNA, the CDR3 is TGCGCCAGCAGCCCTGGACAGCCGAATCAGCCCCAGCATTTT. Residues: CASSPGQPNQPQHF. The full variable domain, in which reference TRBV5-1 and TRBJ1-5 provide the parts outside the CDR3, is KAGVTQTPRYLIKTRGQQVTLSCSPISGHRSVSWYQQTPGQGLQFLFEYFSETQRNKGNFPGRFSGRQFSNSRSEMNVSTLELGDSALYLCASSPGQPNQPQHFGDGTRLSIL.

The V call is TRBV28, the J call TRBJ1-3; D unclear. Trimming removed 7 bases at V and 1 base at J, with 8 bases between. In germline, CDR1 is MDHEN, CDR2 SYDVKM. This CDR3 contains 13 residues. The CDR3 sequence: CASKEYSGNTIYF. The CDR3 DNA sequence: TGTGCCAGCAAGGAGTATTCTGGAAACACCATATATTTT.

The V gene is TRBV4-2, the J gene TRBJ2-4, with 8 bases fitting TRBD1. The CDR3 covers 19 residues. Germline values: CDR1 LGHNA, CDR2 YNFKEQ. After removal of 4 bases from V and 0 bases from J, the junction contained 14 bases not matched to a gene. The CDR3 sequence: CASSLDGAGGGQAKNIQYF. The CDR3 nucleotides read TGTGCCAGCAGCCTCGACGGGGCAGGGGGCGGGCAAGCCAAAAACATTCAGTACTTC.

V gene TRBV19 combines with J gene TRBJ2-7; D unresolved. The CDR3 has 13 amino acids. The germline V gene has CDR1 LNHDA and CDR2 SQIVND (reference sequence). Trimming shortened V by 3 bases and J by 3 bases, and 9 bases separated the two germline ends. This CDR3 is CASSISTGYEQYF. In DNA form, the CDR3 reads TGTGCCAGTAGTATTAGTACCGGCTACGAGCAGTACTTC.

On this clone: The identical CDR3 is also encoded by other nucleotide sequences in the sample. The chain is built from TRBV7-3 and TRBJ1-1, with TRBD1 matching over 8 bases. The CDR3 has 14 residues. Germline V gene data show CDR1 as SGHTA and CDR2 as FQGTGA. The trim removed 5 bases at V and 4 bases at J, leaving 6 bases unmatched. The CDR3 region is CASSPGTGGTEAFF. DNA for the CDR3: TGTGCCAGCAGCCCGGGGACAGGAGGCACTGAAGCTTTCTTT.

The rearrangement links TRBV5-6 to TRBJ2-3, with 7 bases identical to TRBD1. The CDR3 loop spans 16 amino acids. CDR1 is SGHDT and CDR2 is YYEEEE in the germline V gene. J gave up 2 bases and V 8 bases, and 14 bases lay outside the gene matches. The CDR3 here is CASLRGPGQPTDTQYF. In DNA, the CDR3 is TGTGCCAGTCTCAGGGGTCCGGGACAGCCCACAGATACGCAGTATTTT.

The chain recombines TRBV7-9 with TRBJ1-2; D gene unclear. Germline CDR1 reads SEHNR; CDR2 reads FQNEAQ (reference sequence). The CDR3 loop spans 15 amino acids. V lost 5 bases and J lost 3, with 16 bases in between. The CDR3 region has the DNA TGTGCCAGCAGCCATCCAGGAACCCTCGACTATGGCTACACCTTC. It translates to CASSHPGTLDYGYTF.

The sample holds one count of this clone. The chain has TRBV5-5 and TRBJ2-1; 11 nucleotides agree with TRBD1. Germline V gene data show CDR1 as SGHKS and CDR2 as YYEKEE (reference sequence). With V trimmed by 3 bases and J by 6 bases, 8 bases remained unmatched. The length of the CDR3 is 16 residues. In nucleotides, the CDR3 is TGTGCCAGCAGCTCAGCGGACAGGGGGCATCGCAATGAGCAGTTCTTC. Its protein is CASSSADRGHRNEQFF.